This T cell receptor beta chain was identified in a study of CD8 T cells in ankylosing spondylitis. TCRdb re-called the 5' RACE reads with MiXCR, one entry per CDR3 protein. The table lists roughly 180,000 distinct CDR3 sequences, around a tenth of them singletons. General study findings and limits: From matched ankylosing spondylitis synovial fluid, disease-linked clones were reportedly recovered at significantly enriched levels.

This clonotype has a handful of counts. Antigen: not known. The CDR3 has 12 residues. V shed 4 bases and J shed 3 bases, with 7 bases lying between them. Germline-derived CDR1 and CDR2 are SEHNR and FQNEAQ (reference sequence). Sequenced: blood, either unsorted or a sorted T cell fraction (not recorded which). This rearrangement joins TRBV7-9 to TRBJ2-7; no reliable D call. The source of this sequence is a female donor with ankylosing spondylitis or in good health (not recorded which). As DNA, the CDR3 is TGTGCCAGCAGCTCCGCCCTCTACGAGCAGTACTTC. Translated, it gives CASSSALYEQYF.